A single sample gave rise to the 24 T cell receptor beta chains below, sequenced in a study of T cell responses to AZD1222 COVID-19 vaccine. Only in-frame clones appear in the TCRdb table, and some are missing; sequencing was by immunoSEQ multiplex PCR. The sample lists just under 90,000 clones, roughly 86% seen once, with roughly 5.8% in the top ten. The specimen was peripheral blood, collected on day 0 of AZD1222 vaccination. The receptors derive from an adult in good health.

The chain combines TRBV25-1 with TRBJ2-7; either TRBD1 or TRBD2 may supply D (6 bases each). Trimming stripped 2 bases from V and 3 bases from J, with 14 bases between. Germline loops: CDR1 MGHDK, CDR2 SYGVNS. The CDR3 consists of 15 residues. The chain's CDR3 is CASSEVVGGFYEQYF. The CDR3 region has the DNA TGTGCCAGCAGTGAAGTGGTGGGGGGCTTCTACGAGCAGTACTTC.

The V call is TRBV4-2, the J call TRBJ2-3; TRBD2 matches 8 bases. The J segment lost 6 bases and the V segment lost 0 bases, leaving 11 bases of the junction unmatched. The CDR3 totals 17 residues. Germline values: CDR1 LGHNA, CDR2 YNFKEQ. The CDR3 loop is CASSQEVERELRDTQYF. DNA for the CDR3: TGTGCCAGCAGCCAAGAGGTTGAGCGGGAGTTGAGGGATACGCAGTATTTT.

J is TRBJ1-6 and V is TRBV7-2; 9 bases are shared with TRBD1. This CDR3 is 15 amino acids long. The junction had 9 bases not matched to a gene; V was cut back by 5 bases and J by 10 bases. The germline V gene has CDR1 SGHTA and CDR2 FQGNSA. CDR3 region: CASSPPGQGFSPLHF. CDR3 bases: TGTGCCAGCAGCCCACCGGGACAGGGTTTCTCACCCCTCCACTTT.

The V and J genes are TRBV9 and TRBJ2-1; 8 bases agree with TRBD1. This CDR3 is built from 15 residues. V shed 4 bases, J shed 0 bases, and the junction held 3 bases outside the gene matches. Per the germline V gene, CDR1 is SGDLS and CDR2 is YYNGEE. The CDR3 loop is CASSFGQGSYNEQFF. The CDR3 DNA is TGTGCCAGCAGCTTCGGACAGGGCTCCTACAATGAGCAGTTCTTC.

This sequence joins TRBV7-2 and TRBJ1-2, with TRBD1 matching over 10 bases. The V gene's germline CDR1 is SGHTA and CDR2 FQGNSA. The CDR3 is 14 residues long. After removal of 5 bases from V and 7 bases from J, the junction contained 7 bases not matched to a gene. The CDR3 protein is CASSPGTGDGGYTF. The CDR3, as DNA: TGTGCCAGCAGCCCTGGGACAGGGGATGGTGGCTACACCTTC.

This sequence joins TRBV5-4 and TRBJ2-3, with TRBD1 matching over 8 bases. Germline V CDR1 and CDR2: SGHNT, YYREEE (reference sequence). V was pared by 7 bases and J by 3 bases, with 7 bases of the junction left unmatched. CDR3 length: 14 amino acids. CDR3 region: CASGTTGVTDTQYF. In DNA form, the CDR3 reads TGTGCCAGCGGGACGACAGGGGTTACAGATACGCAGTATTTT. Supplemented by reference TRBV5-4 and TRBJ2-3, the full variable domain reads ETGVTQSPTHLIKTRGQQVTLRCSSQSGHNTVSWYQQALGQGPQFIFQYYREEENGRGNFPPRFSGLQFPNYSSELNVNALELDDSALYLCASGTTGVTDTQYFGPGTRLTVL.

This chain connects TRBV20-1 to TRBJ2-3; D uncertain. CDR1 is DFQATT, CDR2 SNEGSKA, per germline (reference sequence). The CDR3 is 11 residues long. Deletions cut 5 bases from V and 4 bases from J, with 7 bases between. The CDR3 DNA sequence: TGCAGTGCTTCTTCAGCAGATACGCAGTATTTT. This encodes CSASSADTQYF.

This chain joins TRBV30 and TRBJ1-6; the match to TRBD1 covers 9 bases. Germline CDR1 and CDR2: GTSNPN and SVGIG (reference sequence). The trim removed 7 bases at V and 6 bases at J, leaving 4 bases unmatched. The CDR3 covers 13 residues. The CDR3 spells CAFQTGGNSPLHF. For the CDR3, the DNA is TGTGCCTTCCAGACAGGGGGTAATTCACCCCTCCACTTT.

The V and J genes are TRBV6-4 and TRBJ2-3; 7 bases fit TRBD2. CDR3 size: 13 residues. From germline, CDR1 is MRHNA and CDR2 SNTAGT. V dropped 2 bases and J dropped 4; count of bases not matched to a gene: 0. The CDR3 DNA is TGTGCCAGCAGTGACGGGAGGGCAGATACGCAGTATTTT. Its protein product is CASSDGRADTQYF.

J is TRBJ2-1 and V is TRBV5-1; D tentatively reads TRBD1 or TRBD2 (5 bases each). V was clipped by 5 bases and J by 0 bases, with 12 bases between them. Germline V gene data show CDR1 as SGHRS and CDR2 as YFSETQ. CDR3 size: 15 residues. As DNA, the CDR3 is TGCGCCAGCAGTTCCGGGACCAACTCCTACAATGAGCAGTTCTTC. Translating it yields CASSSGTNSYNEQFF.

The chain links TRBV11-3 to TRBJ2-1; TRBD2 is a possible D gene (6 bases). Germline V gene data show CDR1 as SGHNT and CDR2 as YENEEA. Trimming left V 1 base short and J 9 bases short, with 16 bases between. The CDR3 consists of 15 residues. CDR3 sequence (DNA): TGTGCCAGCAGCTTAGGCGGTGGAGGGTACGCTGAGCAGTTCTTC. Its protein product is CASSLGGGGYAEQFF.

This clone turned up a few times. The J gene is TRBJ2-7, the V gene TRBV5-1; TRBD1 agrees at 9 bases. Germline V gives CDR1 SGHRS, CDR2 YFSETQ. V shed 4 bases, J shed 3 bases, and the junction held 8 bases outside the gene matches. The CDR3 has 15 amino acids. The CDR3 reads CASSLGTGIIYEQYF. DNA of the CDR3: TGCGCCAGCAGCCTGGGGACAGGGATCATCTACGAGCAGTACTTC.

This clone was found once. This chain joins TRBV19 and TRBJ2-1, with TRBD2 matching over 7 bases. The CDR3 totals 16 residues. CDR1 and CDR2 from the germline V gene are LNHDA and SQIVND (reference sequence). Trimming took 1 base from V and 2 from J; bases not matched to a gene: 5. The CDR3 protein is CASSIGRGRAYNEQFF. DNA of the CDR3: TGTGCCAGTAGTATAGGTCGGGGGAGGGCCTACAATGAGCAGTTCTTC.

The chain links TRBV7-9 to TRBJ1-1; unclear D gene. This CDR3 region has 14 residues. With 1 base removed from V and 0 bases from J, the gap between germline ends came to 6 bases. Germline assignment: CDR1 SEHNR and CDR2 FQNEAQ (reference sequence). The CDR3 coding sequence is TGTGCCAGCAGCTTAGGAGCAATGAACACTGAAGCTTTCTTT. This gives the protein CASSLGAMNTEAFF.

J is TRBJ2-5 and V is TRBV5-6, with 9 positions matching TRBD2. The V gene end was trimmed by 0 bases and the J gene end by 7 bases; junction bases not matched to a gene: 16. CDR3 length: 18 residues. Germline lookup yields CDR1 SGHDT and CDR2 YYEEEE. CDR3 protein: CASSLERVAGVRSATQYF. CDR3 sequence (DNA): TGTGCCAGCAGCTTGGAGAGGGTAGCGGGAGTGCGAAGCGCGACCCAGTACTTC.

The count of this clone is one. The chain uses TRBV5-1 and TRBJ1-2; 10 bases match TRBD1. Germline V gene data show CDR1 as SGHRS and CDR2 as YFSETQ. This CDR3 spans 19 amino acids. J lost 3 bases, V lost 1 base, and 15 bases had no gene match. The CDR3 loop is CASSLSGRTGGRWHYGYTF. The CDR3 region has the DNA TGCGCCAGCAGCTTGTCGGGACGGACAGGGGGGCGCTGGCACTATGGCTACACCTTC.

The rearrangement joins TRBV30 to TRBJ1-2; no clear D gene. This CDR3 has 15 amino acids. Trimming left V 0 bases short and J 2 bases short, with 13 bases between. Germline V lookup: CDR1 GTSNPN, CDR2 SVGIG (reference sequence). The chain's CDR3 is CAWSVRRSSNYGYTF. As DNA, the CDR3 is TGTGCCTGGAGTGTACGGAGGAGCTCAAACTATGGCTACACCTTC.

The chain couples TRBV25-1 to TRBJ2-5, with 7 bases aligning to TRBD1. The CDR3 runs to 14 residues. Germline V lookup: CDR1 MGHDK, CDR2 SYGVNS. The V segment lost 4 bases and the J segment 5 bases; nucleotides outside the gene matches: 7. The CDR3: CASSGDSLPETQYF. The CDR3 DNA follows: TGTGCCAGCAGTGGGGACAGCCTTCCGGAGACCCAGTACTTC.

The CDR3 nucleotides are TGTGCCAGTAGCGACAGGGTCCGTGGCTACACCTTC. Residues: CASSDRVRGYTF. The chain is built from TRBV19 and TRBJ1-2; the match to TRBD1 covers 7 bases. Per germline, CDR1 LNHDA and CDR2 SQIVND (reference sequence). The trim removed 6 bases at V and 7 bases at J, leaving 5 bases unmatched. This CDR3 region has 12 residues.

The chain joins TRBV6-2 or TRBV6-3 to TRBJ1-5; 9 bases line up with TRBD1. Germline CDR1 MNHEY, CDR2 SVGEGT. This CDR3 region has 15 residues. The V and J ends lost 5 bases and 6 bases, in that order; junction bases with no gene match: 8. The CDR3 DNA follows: TGTGCCAGCAGTCATACAGGGGGCGAGGGTCAGCCCCAGCATTTT. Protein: CASSHTGGEGQPQHF.

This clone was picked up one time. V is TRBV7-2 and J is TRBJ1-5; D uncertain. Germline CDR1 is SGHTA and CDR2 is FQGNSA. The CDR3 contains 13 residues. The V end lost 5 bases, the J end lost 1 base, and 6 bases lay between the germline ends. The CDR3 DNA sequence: TGTGCCAGCAGCCCTTGGAGCAATCAGCCCCAGCATTTT. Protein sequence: CASSPWSNQPQHF.

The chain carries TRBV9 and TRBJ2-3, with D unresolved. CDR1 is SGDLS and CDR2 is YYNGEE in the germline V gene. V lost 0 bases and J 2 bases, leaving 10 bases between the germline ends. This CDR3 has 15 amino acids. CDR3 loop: CASSVGSTDTDTQYF. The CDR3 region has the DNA TGTGCCAGCAGCGTAGGTAGTACAGACACAGATACGCAGTATTTT.

The CDR3 reads CASPGTGGYEQYF. Here the CDR3 DNA reads TGTGCCAGTCCCGGGACAGGGGGCTACGAGCAGTACTTC. This chain uses TRBV28 with TRBJ2-7; 11 positions agree with TRBD1. The CDR3 runs 13 residues. V lost 9 bases, J lost 3 bases, and 4 bases stayed unmatched. Germline CDR1 MDHEN, CDR2 SYDVKM.

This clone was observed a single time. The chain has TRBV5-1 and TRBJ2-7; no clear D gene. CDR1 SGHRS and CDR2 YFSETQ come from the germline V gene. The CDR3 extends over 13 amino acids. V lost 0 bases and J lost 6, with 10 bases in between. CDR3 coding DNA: TGCGCCAGCAGCTTGGTTCCGGGTAGCGAGCAGTACTTC. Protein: CASSLVPGSEQYF.